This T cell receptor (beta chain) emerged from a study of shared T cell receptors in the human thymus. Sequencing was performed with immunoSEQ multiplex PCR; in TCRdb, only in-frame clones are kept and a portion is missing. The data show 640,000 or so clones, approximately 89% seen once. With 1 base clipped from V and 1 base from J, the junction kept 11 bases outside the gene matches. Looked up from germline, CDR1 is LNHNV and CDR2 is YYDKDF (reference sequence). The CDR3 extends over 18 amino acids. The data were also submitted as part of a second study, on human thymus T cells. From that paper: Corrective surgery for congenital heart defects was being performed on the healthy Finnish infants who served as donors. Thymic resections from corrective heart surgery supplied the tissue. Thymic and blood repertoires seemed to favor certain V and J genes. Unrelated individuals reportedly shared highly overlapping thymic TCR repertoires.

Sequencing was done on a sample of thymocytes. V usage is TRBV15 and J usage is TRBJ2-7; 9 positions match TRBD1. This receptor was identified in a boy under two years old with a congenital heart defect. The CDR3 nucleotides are TGTGCCACCAGCAGAGTATGGGACAGGGACATTTTTTCCTACGAGCAGTACTTC. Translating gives CATSRVWDRDIFSYEQYF.